These T cell receptor beta chains were read from a single sample in a study of blood T cell repertoires in COVID-19. The method was immunoSEQ multiplex PCR; TCRdb's version includes in-frame clones alone and lacks a portion of them. The sample consists of some 96,000 clones, 90% to 95% of them appearing once. The sequenced material came from peripheral blood. The receptors come from a man aged 50 to 60 with active COVID-19. Each CDR3 is given with its conserved first and last residue. A D gene is named only where the DNA matches it firmly. Clone size appears in some rows only: once, few, many, or a class for an expanded clone.

clone_size,v_call,d_call,j_call,cdr3_nt,cdr3_aa
.,TRBV5-1,.,TRBJ1-2,TGCGCCAGCAGGCCTGACGAGCGCGAGTGGTATGGCTACACCTTC,CASRPDEREWYGYTF
once,TRBV7-9,.,TRBJ1-2,TGTGCCAGCAGCTTATTGGGAGGCGCCGGGGGTAGCTACACCTTC,CASSLLGGAGGSYTF
.,TRBV5-1,.,TRBJ2-3,TGCGCCAGCAGACATACGCCGGGGTACTCTAATACGCAGTATTTT,CASRHTPGYSNTQYF
.,TRBV24-1,.,TRBJ1-1,TGTGCCACCAGTGGCGGGGACACTGAAGCTTTCTTT,CATSGGDTEAFF
few,TRBV7-3,.,TRBJ2-2,TGTGCCAGCAGCTTTAGTCGGGGCACCGGGGAGCTGTTTTTT,CASSFSRGTGELFF
.,TRBV29-1,TRBD2,TRBJ2-3,TGCAGCGTTGAAGGCCAGGGACTAGCGGGAGCCCCAGATACGCAGTATTTT,CSVEGQGLAGAPDTQYF
few,TRBV5-1,TRBD1,TRBJ2-1,TGCGCCAGCAGCCAGGGACAGGGGGCCTACAATGAGCAGTTCTTC,CASSQGQGAYNEQFF
.,TRBV2,.,TRBJ1-5,TGTGCCAGCAGTGAAACTCCTCTTGACAATCAGCCCCAGCATTTT,CASSETPLDNQPQHF
once,TRBV5-8,.,TRBJ2-5,TGTGCCAGCAGCTGGATCCGGGGGGAGACCCAGTACTTC,CASSWIRGETQYF
once,TRBV11-2,.,TRBJ2-3,TGTGCCAGCAGCTTAGCGAGGGAGGATACGCAGTATTTT,CASSLAREDTQYF
once,TRBV5-4,TRBD1,TRBJ1-2,TGTGCCAGCAGCTTCCCCCTTGGACAGGGAGAGGGAGGCTACACCTTC,CASSFPLGQGEGGYTF
.,TRBV24-1,.,TRBJ2-6,TGTGCCACCAGTGACACTTTTCCGGGACCCCAGGGGACTGGGGCCAACGTCCTGACTTTC,CATSDTFPGPQGTGANVLTF
once,TRBV11-2,.,TRBJ2-3,TGTGCCAGCAGCTTAGATTTCTCAGATACGCAGTATTTT,CASSLDFSDTQYF
.,TRBV7-8,TRBD1,TRBJ1-1,TGTGCCAGCAGCCACAGGGGTGACACTGAAGCTTTCTTT,CASSHRGDTEAFF
.,TRBV4-1,TRBD1,TRBJ1-4,TGCGCCAGCAGCCTAAGAGGGGACAGGGGGCTTACTAATGAAAAACTGTTTTTT,CASSLRGDRGLTNEKLFF
.,TRBV19,TRBD1,TRBJ2-1,TGTGCCAGTAGTACTCTTTCAACAGGGGGCGGTTTTCCCCCGTTCTTC,CASSTLSTGGGFPPFF
.,TRBV19,TRBD1,TRBJ1-5,TGTGCCAGTAGTATGGGGACAGGGTTTAGCAATCAGCCCCAGCATTTT,CASSMGTGFSNQPQHF
once,TRBV5-1,TRBD2,TRBJ2-3,TGCGCCAGCACTAGCGGGGGGGCCTCGCCAGATACGCAGTATTTT,CASTSGGASPDTQYF
.,TRBV4-1,.,TRBJ2-1,TGCGCCAGCAGCCCGGATGACCGTGGAGAGCTATACAATGAGCAGTTCTTC,CASSPDDRGELYNEQFF
once,TRBV3-1/TRBV3-2,TRBD2,TRBJ2-5,TGTGCCAGCAGCCCGGACCTCCTAGCGGGGGGCCAAGAGACCCAGTACTTC,CASSPDLLAGGQETQYF
.,TRBV7-9,.,TRBJ2-5,TGTGCCAGCAGCTTATTCCAGGGTGTTGAGACCCAGTACTTC,CASSLFQGVETQYF
.,TRBV5-4,.,TRBJ1-5,TGTGCCAGCAGCTTGGGCGTAGATAGCAATCAGCCCCAGCATTTT,CASSLGVDSNQPQHF
few,TRBV6-6,.,TRBJ1-5,TGTGCCAGCAGTTACTCGGAGAGCAATCAGCCCCAGCATTTT,CASSYSESNQPQHF
.,TRBV3-1/TRBV3-2,.,TRBJ1-6,TGTGCCAGCAGCCAAGAACGGCTCCAGGGCACACCCCTCCACTTT,CASSQERLQGTPLHF
.,TRBV6-6,TRBD2,TRBJ2-3,TGTGCCAGCGTTCCGGCTAGCGGTAGCACAGATACGCAGTATTTT,CASVPASGSTDTQYF
.,TRBV18,.,TRBJ1-5,TGTGCCAGCTCACCCACTATACAAGAGAAGCCCCAGCATTTT,CASSPTIQEKPQHF
.,TRBV2,TRBD2,TRBJ2-1,TGTGCCAGCTCTAGCGGGAGGGCCGAGAATGAGCAGTTCTTC,CASSSGRAENEQFF
.,TRBV15,TRBD2,TRBJ2-1,TGTGCCACCAGCAGAGAGGGCGGGGGGCGAGCCTACAATGAGCAGTTCTTC,CATSREGGGRAYNEQFF
.,TRBV15,.,TRBJ2-2,TGTGCCACCAGCAGAGATACCCGCCGAGGATTAAACACCGGGGAGCTGTTTTTT,CATSRDTRRGLNTGELFF
once,TRBV29-1,TRBD1,TRBJ2-3,TGCAGCGCGCAGGACAGGGCAGGGACAGATACGCAGTATTTT,CSAQDRAGTDTQYF
.,TRBV15,.,TRBJ1-1,TGTGCCACCAGCAGAGATCCCGACAGGAGGATATCGCAAGCTTTCTTT,CATSRDPDRRISQAFF
.,TRBV29-1,TRBD1,TRBJ2-5,TGCAGCGGACGACAGGGGAGAGGGGAGACCCAGTACTTC,CSGRQGRGETQYF
once,TRBV2,TRBD1,TRBJ1-1,TGTGCCAGCAGACGGACAGGGTCCCCGAACACTGAAGCTTTCTTT,CASRRTGSPNTEAFF
few,TRBV11-3,.,TRBJ2-1,TGTGCCAGCAGCTTGACCAGGGTGTCCTACAATGAGCAGTTCTTC,CASSLTRVSYNEQFF
.,TRBV5-6,.,TRBJ2-3,TGTGCCAGCAGCTTGGTCCCCTTCCAGGCAGATACGCAGTATTTT,CASSLVPFQADTQYF
.,TRBV7-9,TRBD2,TRBJ2-1,TGTGCCAGCAGCTTAGTGTTGTCTAGCGGCCTAAACAATGAGCAGTTCTTC,CASSLVLSSGLNNEQFF
.,TRBV7-6,TRBD2,TRBJ2-5,TGTGCCAGCAGCTCTCCTAGCGGGGGGACGAGGGAGACCCAGTACTTC,CASSSPSGGTRETQYF
.,TRBV5-4,.,TRBJ2-3,TGTGCCAGCAGCCGTTCGGGGAGCCGATCAAACACAGATACGCAGTATTTT,CASSRSGSRSNTDTQYF
.,TRBV3-1/TRBV3-2,.,TRBJ2-5,TGTGCCAGCAGCCCAAGCCGGGGGACTCAAGAGACCCAGTACTTC,CASSPSRGTQETQYF
.,TRBV18,.,TRBJ1-5,TGTGCCAGCTCACGAAGCTATAGCAATCAGCCCCAGCATTTT,CASSRSYSNQPQHF
.,TRBV14,TRBD1,TRBJ1-1,TGTGCCAGCAGCCAAGAGTGGGGACAGATGAACACTGAAGCTTTCTTT,CASSQEWGQMNTEAFF
.,TRBV15,.,TRBJ2-3,TGTGCCACCAGCATGCCGGGGTTGGGCACAGATACGCAGTATTTT,CATSMPGLGTDTQYF
.,TRBV7-3,.,TRBJ2-1,TGTGCCAGCAGCCCAGATAAAAATGAGCAGTTCTTC,CASSPDKNEQFF
.,TRBV4-2,.,TRBJ1-5,TGTGCCAGCAGCCAAGACTTGGGGGCAAGACAGCCCCAGCATTTT,CASSQDLGARQPQHF
.,TRBV19,.,TRBJ1-5,TGTGCCAGTAGCACAGGGCAAGCTCAGCCCCAGCATTTT,CASSTGQAQPQHF
.,TRBV19,TRBD1,TRBJ1-5,TGTGCCAGTAGTAACAGGGGTATGGGTCAGCCCCAGCATTTT,CASSNRGMGQPQHF
.,TRBV4-1,.,TRBJ1-4,TGCGCCAGCAGCCGAGGTTTCGGAAGGGGTACAACTAATGAAAAACTGTTTTTT,CASSRGFGRGTTNEKLFF
.,TRBV7-9,TRBD1,TRBJ2-1,TGTGCCAGCAGCCCCCCTTTCCGAGACAGGGCCTACAATGAGCAGTTCTTC,CASSPPFRDRAYNEQFF
.,TRBV7-8,TRBD2,TRBJ2-3,TGTGCCAGCAGCCGGACTAGCGGGGGTAGCACAGATACGCAGTATTTT,CASSRTSGGSTDTQYF
.,TRBV7-8,.,TRBJ1-4,TGTGCCAGCAGCCCCGACAGATATAATGAAAAACTGTTTTTT,CASSPDRYNEKLFF
.,TRBV18,TRBD1,TRBJ1-1,TGTGCCAGCTCATCGGCGGGACAGGGGTTTGAAGCTTTCTTT,CASSSAGQGFEAFF
.,TRBV4-1,.,TRBJ2-3,TGCGCCAGCAGCCAAGATACGGGGGTTGGAACAGATACGCAGTATTTT,CASSQDTGVGTDTQYF
.,TRBV19,.,TRBJ1-1,TGTGCCAGCCTATTCGGGATTCAAGCTTTCTTT,CASLFGIQAFF
.,TRBV6-2/TRBV6-3,.,TRBJ1-1,TGTGCCAGCAGTTACGAGGGCCTGAACACTGAAGCTTTCTTT,CASSYEGLNTEAFF
.,TRBV25-1,.,TRBJ1-2,TGTGCCAGCAGTGGGGCCGGCTACACCTTC,CASSGAGYTF